This T cell receptor beta chain was identified during a study of identical twins. This clonotype occurred many times. Its antigen is not identified. A universal primer binding site was introduced by template switching. The final cDNA contained unique molecular identifiers. TCRdb reprocessed the 5' RACE reads with MiXCR, giving one entry per CDR3 protein. The repertoire holds roughly 250,000 distinct CDR3 sequences, with around 15% as singletons. V dropped 6 bases and J dropped 7 bases, with 15 bases sitting between them. This CDR3 is built from 13 residues. Germline CDR1 MNHNS, CDR2 SASEGT. Notes on the study in general: Findings came from cross-sectional statistics, without long-term follow-up of donors. Zero-insertion findings could be partly confounded by invariant cells (MAIT and iNKT cells). Twins' surplus sharing was weaker for beta out-of-frame sequences.

The rearrangement uses TRBV6-1 and TRBJ1-1; D might be TRBD1 (5 bases). The receptor was derived from a woman aged 18-29 years in good health. Sequenced input: memory (CD45RO+) T cells sorted from blood. The CDR3 coding sequence is TGTGCCAGCAGCCTGACGGGACGGATTGAAGCTTTCTTT. This encodes CASSLTGRIEAFF.